The 15 T cell receptor beta chains below all came from one sample that was sequenced in a study of cytomegalovirus exposure and HLA in healthy donors. The PCR contained 60 Vbeta and 13 Jbeta primers. Method: immunoSEQ multiplex PCR; TCRdb's copy keeps in-frame clones and lacks some. The sample table includes some 67,000 clones. Sequenced sample: PBMCs. Receptor source: a woman aged 30 to 39 in good health and CMV-seronegative.

V is TRBV30 and J is TRBJ1-5, with a weak D call TRBD1 (6 bases). CDR3 size: 15 residues. Germline-derived CDR1 and CDR2 are GTSNPN and SVGIG (reference sequence). V was clipped by 3 bases and J by 11 bases, with 23 bases between them. The CDR3 DNA follows: TGTGCCTGGAGCTCAGAGGCGGCAGGGACATGGTCCCAGCATTTT. Protein: CAWSSEAAGTWSQHF.

The chain recombines TRBV5-6 with TRBJ2-7; maybe TRBD2 (5 bases). The CDR3 consists of 14 residues. Germline CDR1 reads SGHDT; CDR2 reads YYEEEE. Between the trimmed V and J ends, which lost 0 bases and 6 bases, there was a span of 13 bases. The CDR3 nucleotides read TGTGCCAGCAGCTTGGAGAGGGAGTCGAGCGAGCAGTACTTC. It is translated as CASSLERESSEQYF.

The rearrangement uses TRBV18 and TRBJ2-7, with D perhaps TRBD1 (5 bases). This CDR3 region has 13 residues. The V gene's germline CDR1 is KGHSH and CDR2 LQKENI. Trimming cost V 10 bases and J 7 bases, with 20 bases left between them. CDR3 loop: CATSSGPQGEQYF. The CDR3 DNA is TGTGCCACCTCGTCAGGGCCTCAAGGGGAGCAGTACTTC.

The V gene is TRBV9, the J gene TRBJ2-1, with D perhaps matching TRBD1 (5 bases). The germline CDR1 and CDR2 sequences are SGDLS and YYNGEE. Trimming cost V 0 bases and J 3 bases, with 7 bases left between them. The CDR3 has 14 residues. The DNA of the CDR3 is TGTGCCAGCAGCGTAGGGGGCAGCTACAATGAGCAGTTCTTC. Its protein is CASSVGGSYNEQFF.

This chain links TRBV28 with TRBJ2-5; 7 bases map to TRBD1. The CDR3 loop spans 17 amino acids. Germline CDR1 is MDHEN and CDR2 is SYDVKM. V dropped 5 bases and J dropped 1; count of bases not matched to a gene: 13. In DNA form, the CDR3 reads TGTGCCAGCAGTGATGGGGCTGACAGGGTCAGCCAAGAGACCCAGTACTTC. The encoded protein is CASSDGADRVSQETQYF.

The V gene is TRBV18, the J gene TRBJ2-1, with 11 bases matching TRBD2. V shed 0 bases and J 8 bases; nucleotides not matched to a gene: 3. In germline, CDR1 is KGHSH, CDR2 LQKENI. This CDR3 region has 15 residues. CDR3 in amino acids: CASSPPSGRGDEQFF. The CDR3 DNA reads as TGTGCCAGCTCACCACCTAGCGGGAGGGGAGATGAGCAGTTCTTC.

J is TRBJ1-1 and V is TRBV19; 8 bases are shared with TRBD1. Per the germline V gene, CDR1 is LNHDA and CDR2 is SQIVND (reference sequence). The V gene end was trimmed by 9 bases and the J gene end by 5 bases; junction bases not matched to a gene: 11. This CDR3 contains 14 residues. The chain's CDR3 is CASRAGGRVTEAFF. CDR3 DNA sequence: TGTGCCAGCCGAGCAGGGGGCAGAGTAACTGAAGCTTTCTTT.

The chain carries TRBV30 and TRBJ1-5; D perhaps matches TRBD1 (6 bases). Per the germline V gene, CDR1 is GTSNPN and CDR2 is SVGIG (reference sequence). Trimming pared 4 bases from V and 3 bases from J, leaving 19 bases between. This CDR3 is built from 16 residues. The CDR3, as DNA: TGTGCCTGGACTGCAACGGTGGGGGCCCTCAATCAGCCCCAGCATTTT. It is translated as CAWTATVGALNQPQHF.

V and J are TRBV9 and TRBJ1-6; D is undetermined. Per germline, CDR1 SGDLS and CDR2 YYNGEE. Deletions cut 0 bases from V and 5 bases from J, with 6 bases between. The CDR3 has 14 amino acids. The CDR3 DNA reads TGTGCCAGCAGCGTAGTATCGGATAATTCACCCCTCCACTTT. The encoded protein is CASSVVSDNSPLHF. The entire variable domain, with the rest obtained from reference TRBV9 and TRBJ1-6, is as follows: DSGVTQTPKHLITATGQRVTLRCSPRSGDLSVYWYQQSLDQGLQFLIQYYNGEERAKGNILERFSAQQFPDLHSELNLSSLELGDSALYFCASSVVSDNSPLHFGNGTRLTVT.

The J gene is TRBJ2-5, the V gene TRBV4-1; 12 nucleotides line up with TRBD1. The J call may be wrong; the DNA end is better matched by TRBJ2-7. This CDR3 contains 16 residues. CDR1 and CDR2 (germline): MGHRA, YSYEKL. The CDR3 spells CASSPSRDRGPYEQYF. CDR3 sequence (DNA): TGCGCCAGCAGCCCGTCCCGGGACAGGGGGCCTTACGAGCAGTACTTC.

The chain combines TRBV5-6 with TRBJ2-5, with 8 bases that match TRBD1. Germline V CDR1 and CDR2: SGHDT, YYEEEE. Trimming took 4 bases from V and 5 from J; bases not matched to a gene: 10. The CDR3 runs to 15 residues. CDR3 in amino acids: CASSPRQGKYETQYF. The CDR3 bases are TGTGCCAGCAGCCCCCGACAGGGGAAGTATGAGACCCAGTACTTC.

V usage is TRBV13 and J usage is TRBJ2-7, with D perhaps matching TRBD1 (6 bases). CDR3 length: 16 residues. In germline, CDR1 is PRHDT, CDR2 FYEKMQ (reference sequence). V was pared by 4 bases and J by 2 bases, with 18 bases between. This CDR3 is CASSSLYGTPTYEQYF. The CDR3 bases are TGTGCCAGCAGCTCCCTTTACGGGACACCTACCTACGAGCAGTACTTC.

This chain uses TRBV6-6 with TRBJ2-7, with D unclear. In germline, CDR1 is MNHNY, CDR2 SVGAGI (reference sequence). Trimming pared 8 bases from V and 2 bases from J, leaving 7 bases between. The CDR3 runs to 11 residues. CDR3 DNA sequence: TGTGCCAGCGAATCAGCCTACGAGCAGTACTTC. Translating gives CASESAYEQYF.

The chain is built from TRBV7-2 and TRBJ1-6, with TRBD1 matching 7 bases. Looked up from germline, CDR1 is SGHTA and CDR2 is FQGNSA. With V trimmed by 5 bases and J by 4 bases, 11 bases remained unmatched. This CDR3 comprises 17 residues. The DNA of the CDR3 is TGTGCCAGCAGCACGCCGCCAGGGGGTCGATATAATTCACCCCTCCACTTT. This translates into CASSTPPGGRYNSPLHF.

This sequence joins TRBV9 and TRBJ2-3, with a weak D call TRBD2 (6 bases). Trimming removed 3 bases at V and 4 bases at J, with 12 bases between. The CDR3 runs to 14 residues. CDR1 SGDLS and CDR2 YYNGEE come from the germline V gene. CDR3 loop: CASSGTGEPDTQYF. The CDR3 nucleotides read TGTGCCAGCAGCGGAACGGGAGAACCAGATACGCAGTATTTT.